This passage covers 2 T cell receptor beta chains from one sample sequenced in a study of cytomegalovirus exposure and HLA in healthy donors. Measured with immunoSEQ multiplex PCR; TCRdb has only the in-frame clones, and not every one. The sample lists roughly 300,000 clones, approximately 90% occurring once. The sequenced sample was PBMCs. The receptors originated from a woman between 18 and 29 years old in good health and CMV-seronegative.

This rearrangement joins TRBV30 to TRBJ2-3, with 7 bases that match TRBD2. Looked up from germline, CDR1 is GTSNPN and CDR2 is SVGIG (reference sequence). The ends lost 3 bases at V and 5 bases at J; junction bases unmatched: 8. This CDR3 region has 14 residues. This CDR3 reads CAWRIGGSGDTQYF. The CDR3 bases are TGTGCCTGGAGAATAGGCGGGAGTGGAGATACGCAGTATTTT.

A few counts support this clone. The chain carries TRBV30 and TRBJ1-2, with D unclear. Germline V gene lookup returns CDR1 GTSNPN and CDR2 SVGIG (reference sequence). CDR3 size: 14 residues. Trimming pared 6 bases from V and 4 bases from J, leaving 18 bases between. CDR3 in DNA: TGTGCCTGTCGGAGAACCGTTTTCGGCTATGGCTACACCTTC. Encoded protein: CACRRTVFGYGYTF.